These 10 T cell receptor beta chains share one sample of origin, sequenced in a study of CD8 T cells in ankylosing spondylitis. From the 5' RACE reads, TCRdb called clonotypes with MiXCR, one entry per CDR3 protein. The sample has under 250,000 distinct CDR3 sequences; about 6.7% are singletons. Study-wide points: A motif in TCR beta, a set of under 10 highly homologous variants, appeared characteristic of ankylosing spondylitis blood.

Their antigens are not known. Material: blood, either unsorted or a sorted T cell fraction (not recorded which). The receptors were sampled from a male donor with ankylosing spondylitis.

This sequence joins TRBV5-6 and TRBJ1-6; D uncertain. V was cut by 2 bases and J by 11 bases, with 8 bases left in between. CDR3 length: 12 residues. The germline V gene has CDR1 SGHDT and CDR2 YYEEEE. The CDR3 loop is CASSFGRTPLHF. DNA of the CDR3: TGTGCCAGCAGCTTCGGGCGAACACCCCTCCACTTT.

The V gene is TRBV4-1, the J gene TRBJ1-1; 10 bases are a match to TRBD1. The germline gives CDR1 MGHRA, CDR2 YSYEKL. CDR3 length equals 14 residues. V shed 2 bases, J shed 11 bases, and the junction held 8 bases outside the gene matches. The CDR3 DNA sequence: TGCGCCAGCAGCCAATCGACAGGGGGCTGGGGTGCTTTCTTT. Its translation: CASSQSTGGWGAFF.

Worth noting for this clonotype: A much larger clone is a single base away; this may be a read error. V is TRBV7-8 and J is TRBJ2-2; 7 positions agree with TRBD1. CDR1 is SGHVS, CDR2 FQNEAQ, per germline. The CDR3 spans 14 residues. With V trimmed by 5 bases and J by 9 bases, 9 bases remained unmatched. The CDR3 nucleotides are TGTGCCAGCAGCCTGAGGGGGCGTACCCGGGAGCTGTTTTTT. This codes for CASSLRGRTRELFF.

At least ten counts were recorded for this clonotype. The rearrangement uses TRBV7-9 and TRBJ1-2; D remains unclear. The germline V gene has CDR1 SEHNR and CDR2 FQNEAQ (reference sequence). V was trimmed by 11 bases and J by 1 base, leaving 17 bases between them. The CDR3 sequence is 14 residues long. In DNA, the CDR3 is TGTGCCCTTGGCCCGGAGAACTATAACTATGGCTACACCTTC. Translation: CALGPENYNYGYTF.

This clonotype was observed many times. Relative to the germline gene, one junction end is altered; a read error may explain this. The rearrangement joins TRBV13 to TRBJ1-2; the D gene is possibly TRBD1 (6 bases). The V gene's germline CDR1 is PRHDT and CDR2 FYEKMQ (reference sequence). The CDR3 sequence is 12 residues long. DNA for the CDR3: TGTGCCTGCAGGACAGCTAACTATGGCTACACCTTC. Protein sequence: CACRTANYGYTF.

Note on this clonotype: Given a much more abundant clone one base away, this may be a read error. This chain joins TRBV20-1 and TRBJ2-3; 10 bases agree with TRBD2. Trimming took 0 bases from V and 7 from J; bases not matched to a gene: 7. The CDR3 loop spans 15 amino acids. Germline V lookup: CDR1 DFQATT, CDR2 SNEGSKA (reference sequence). CDR3 amino acids: CSARELAGTSNTQYF. The CDR3, as DNA: TGCAGTGCTAGAGAACTAGCGGGGACCTCAAATACGCAGTATTTT.

Worth noting for this clonotype: A much larger clone differs from this one at a single base, so this may be a read error. V and J are TRBV4-3 and TRBJ2-1; D is unresolved. The CDR3 extends over 14 amino acids. Per germline, CDR1 LGHNA and CDR2 YSLEER. The ends were cut back, 1 base at V and 5 bases at J, with 9 bases in the middle. Here the CDR3 DNA reads TGCGCCAGCAGCCAAGCACTAACGGACAATGAGCAGTTCTTC. Protein product: CASSQALTDNEQFF.

This clonotype came up a few times. This chain links TRBV27 with TRBJ2-3; either TRBD1 or TRBD2 may supply D (5 bases each). V was trimmed by 7 bases and J by 5 bases, leaving 16 bases between them. The CDR3 spans 14 residues. Germline V gene data show CDR1 as MNHEY and CDR2 as SMNVEV (reference sequence). CDR3 protein: CASTLRGVGDTQYF. In DNA, the CDR3 is TGTGCCAGCACCTTGAGGGGAGTGGGAGATACGCAGTATTTT.

In this sample, this clonotype turned up many times. CDR3 sequence: CASSWKGGDRGVNTEAFF. The CDR3 nucleotides are TGTGCCAGCAGCTGGAAGGGTGGGGACAGGGGTGTTAACACTGAAGCTTTCTTT. The rearrangement joins TRBV11-1 to TRBJ1-1; TRBD1 aligns across 10 bases. Germline CDR1 SGHAT, CDR2 FQDESV (reference sequence). J was trimmed by 2 bases and V by 4 bases; bases with no gene match: 13. This CDR3 has 18 amino acids. The variable domain in full, completed from reference TRBV11-1 and TRBJ1-1, reads EAEVAQSPRYKITEKSQAVAFWCDPISGHATLYWYRQILGQGPELLVQFQDESVVDDSQLPKDRFSAERLKGVDSTLKIQPAELGDSAMYLCASSWKGGDRGVNTEAFFGQGTRLTVV.

The V gene is TRBV4-3, the J gene TRBJ1-4; a possible D gene is TRBD1 (6 bases). The CDR3 is made up of 13 amino acids. Trimming shortened V by 4 bases and J by 3 bases, and 6 bases separated the two germline ends. CDR1 and CDR2 from the germline V gene are LGHNA and YSLEER. The chain's CDR3 is CASSPGANEKLFF. The CDR3, as DNA: TGCGCCAGCAGCCCAGGGGCTAATGAAAAACTGTTTTTT.